A selection of T cell receptor beta chains follows, all from one sample in a study of CD8+CD57+ T cells in acquired aplastic anemia. TCRdb re-called the reads with MiXCR, one entry per CDR3 protein. This table has 250,000 to 350,000 distinct CDR3 sequences, 45% to 70% appearing once. Material: sorted CD4+, CD8+, or CD8+CD57+ T cells (not recorded which) from PBMCs. These receptor sequences come from a human donor with severe aplastic anemia or a healthy control (not recorded which). The CDR3 runs from the conserved cysteine through the conserved F or W. D genes are given only for firm matches. The size entry is marked missing in some rows and otherwise reads once, few, many or a size class.

V gene: TRBV29-1
clone size: once
D gene: .
J gene: TRBJ1-1
CDR3 protein: CSVGLLRNTEAFF
CDR3 DNA: TGCAGCGTTGGGCTCTTGCGAAACACTGAAGCTTTCTTT

V gene: TRBV10-1
clone size: .
D gene: TRBD2
J gene: TRBJ2-7
CDR3 protein: CASSEVSGVGYEQYF
CDR3 DNA: TGCGCCAGCAGTGAGGTCAGCGGGGTCGGCTACGAGCAGTACTTC

V gene: TRBV20-1
clone size: .
D gene: .
J gene: TRBJ1-2
CDR3 protein: CSGTPNYGCAF
CDR3 DNA: .

V gene: TRBV5-6
clone size: many
D gene: .
J gene: TRBJ2-2
CDR3 protein: CASSLGLNTGELFF
CDR3 DNA: TGTGCCAGCAGCTTAGGACTAAACACCGGGGAGCTGTTTTTT

V gene: TRBV6-5
clone size: .
D gene: TRBD1
J gene: TRBJ2-7
CDR3 protein: CASSYSRFGTASSEQYF
CDR3 DNA: TGTGCCAGCAGTTACTCTCGTTTCGGGACAGCCTCCTCCGAGCAGTACTTC

V gene: TRBV10-3
clone size: many
D gene: .
J gene: TRBJ2-7
CDR3 protein: CAIRWARDYEQYF
CDR3 DNA: TGTGCCATCAGGTGGGCGAGAGACTACGAGCAGTACTTC

V gene: TRBV28
clone size: many
D gene: .
J gene: TRBJ1-6
CDR3 protein: CASSQGVSPLHF
CDR3 DNA: TGTGCCAGCAGCCAGGGTGTATCACCCCTCCACTTT

V gene: TRBV19
clone size: .
D gene: TRBD1
J gene: TRBJ2-2
CDR3 protein: CASSGGQGANTGELFF
CDR3 DNA: TGTGCCAGTAGTGGGGGGCAGGGGGCCAACACCGGGGAGCTGTTTTTT

V gene: TRBV7-9
clone size: many
D gene: .
J gene: TRBJ2-7
CDR3 protein: CASSSMGGSYEQYF
CDR3 DNA: TGTGCCAGCAGCTCAATGGGGGGATCCTACGAGCAGTACTTC

V gene: TRBV2
clone size: .
D gene: .
J gene: TRBJ2-7
CDR3 protein: CATSYHSYERYF
CDR3 DNA: TGTGCCACCTCGTACCACTCCTACGAGCGGTACTTC

V gene: TRBV11-3
clone size: .
D gene: .
J gene: TRBJ1-6
CDR3 protein: CASSPGRENSPLHF
CDR3 DNA: TGTGCCAGCAGCCCGGGACGTGAAAATTCACCCCTCCACTTT

V gene: TRBV24-1
clone size: .
D gene: TRBD2
J gene: TRBJ2-1
CDR3 protein: CATSDSRTSSYNEQFF
CDR3 DNA: TGTGCCACCAGTGATTCCCGGACTAGCTCCTACAATGAGCAGTTCTTC

V gene: TRBV2
clone size: many
D gene: .
J gene: TRBJ2-7
CDR3 protein: CASSGPGGAFEQYF
CDR3 DNA: TGTGCCAGCAGTGGTCCAGGGGGGGCGTTTGAACAGTACTTC

V gene: TRBV25-1
clone size: many
D gene: .
J gene: TRBJ1-2
CDR3 protein: CASSESVPGTGLYGYTF
CDR3 DNA: TGTGCCAGCAGTGAATCAGTCCCCGGGACGGGACTCTATGGCTACACCTTC

V gene: TRBV7-2
clone size: .
D gene: .
J gene: TRBJ2-2
CDR3 protein: CASSPTMNTGELFF
CDR3 DNA: TGTGCCAGCAGCCCTACAATGAACACCGGGGAGCTGTTTTTT

V gene: TRBV7-9
clone size: once
D gene: TRBD1
J gene: TRBJ1-1
CDR3 protein: CASSPRTGGDTEAFF
CDR3 DNA: TGTGCCAGCAGCCCCCGGACAGGGGGGGACACTGAAGCTTTCTTT

V gene: TRBV14
clone size: many
D gene: .
J gene: TRBJ1-3
CDR3 protein: CASSQSFGNTIYF
CDR3 DNA: TGTGCCAGCAGTCAGTCCTTCGGAAACACCATATATTTT

V gene: TRBV7-3
clone size: .
D gene: .
J gene: TRBJ1-5
CDR3 protein: CTSSNGLARNQPQHF
CDR3 DNA: TGTACCAGCAGCAATGGGTTGGCGAGGAATCAGCCCCAGCATTTT

V gene: TRBV7-2
clone size: .
D gene: TRBD2
J gene: TRBJ2-7
CDR3 protein: CASSLALSPGLANEQYF
CDR3 DNA: TGTGCCAGCAGCTTAGCGCTATCACCCGGACTAGCCAACGAGCAGTACTTC

V gene: TRBV29-1
clone size: .
D gene: TRBD1
J gene: TRBJ2-7
CDR3 protein: CSVERGQPYEQYF
CDR3 DNA: TGCAGCGTTGAAAGGGGACAGCCCTACGAGCAGTACTTC

V gene: TRBV12-3/TRBV12-4
clone size: many
D gene: .
J gene: TRBJ2-2
CDR3 protein: CASSFRGGLNTGELFF
CDR3 DNA: TGTGCCAGCAGTTTCAGGGGGGGGCTCAACACCGGGGAGCTGTTTTTT

V gene: TRBV5-1
clone size: .
D gene: .
J gene: TRBJ2-7
CDR3 protein: CASSQEMAGRNEQYF
CDR3 DNA: TGTGCCAGCAGCCAAGAGATGGCAGGGAGGAACGAGCAGTACTTC